The clone carrying this T cell receptor beta chain occurred a few times. Other DNA sequences in this sample translate to the same CDR3. Original processing notes: Amplification from reference gene primers served as the basis for estimated nucleated cell counts. Data came from immunoSEQ multiplex PCR; TCRdb stores just in-frame clones and leaves some out. Clone size and V and J calls were adopted from that table, with D and trimming inferred from the DNA. Of 90,000 to 110,000 clones listed, roughly 79% are singletons. The data are from a study of blood T cell repertoires in COVID-19. Looking at the study overall: The United States, Italy and Spain provided the acute and convalescent COVID-19 samples. Nucleic acid was either cDNA or gDNA, and it came from T cells, B-cell-depleted T cells, or PBMCs.

Trimming took 0 bases from V and 6 from J, leaving 9 bases between them. Germline-derived CDR1 and CDR2 are MNHNS and SASEGT. The CDR3 sequence is 14 residues long. This receptor was obtained from a woman aged 70 to 79 with acute or convalescent COVID-19. Sequenced: peripheral blood. This chain joins TRBV6-1 and TRBJ1-5; D is possibly TRBD1 (5 bases). The CDR3 is CASSEAGAGQPQHF. The CDR3 bases are TGTGCCAGCAGTGAAGCAGGGGCCGGTCAGCCCCAGCATTTT.